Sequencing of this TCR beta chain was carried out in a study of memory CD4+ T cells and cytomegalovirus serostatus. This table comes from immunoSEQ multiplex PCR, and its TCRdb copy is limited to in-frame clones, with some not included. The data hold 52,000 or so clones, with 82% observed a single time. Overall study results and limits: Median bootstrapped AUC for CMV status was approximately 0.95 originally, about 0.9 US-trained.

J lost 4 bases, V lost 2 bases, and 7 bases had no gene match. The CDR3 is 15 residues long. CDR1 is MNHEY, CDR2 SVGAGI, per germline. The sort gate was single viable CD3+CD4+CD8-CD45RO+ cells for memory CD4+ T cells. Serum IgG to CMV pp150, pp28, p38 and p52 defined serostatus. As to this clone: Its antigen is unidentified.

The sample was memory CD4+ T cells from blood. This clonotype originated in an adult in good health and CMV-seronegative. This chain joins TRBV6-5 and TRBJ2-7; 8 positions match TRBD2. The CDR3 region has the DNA TGTGCCAGCAGTTACCGGAGCGGGAGCTCATACGAGCAGTACTTC. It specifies CASSYRSGSSYEQYF.